This T cell receptor (beta chain) was captured by sequencing in a study of cytomegalovirus exposure and HLA in healthy donors. Across the study: Unique TCR beta sequences numbering around 110 million came from 150 million to 200 million T cells in an earlier analysis.

Healthy individuals who donated bone marrow served as the donors. The CDR3 runs 15 residues. In germline, CDR1 is SGDLS, CDR2 YYNGEE. Unmatched junction bases numbered 9, after V lost 3 bases and J lost 8 bases. Vbeta (60) and Jbeta (13) primers were used in the PCR. This table comes from immunoSEQ multiplex PCR, and its TCRdb copy is limited to in-frame clones, with some not included. The table lists about 110,000 clones, roughly 77% of them singletons. General study results and limits: It was 150 to 200 TCR beta chains that were listed as cytomegalovirus-associated. For cytomegalovirus status, the classifier reportedly gave diagnoses with high specificity and sensitivity.

A note on this clone: Its antigen is currently unknown.

Specimen: PBMCs. This rearrangement joins TRBV9 to TRBJ1-2; 11 nucleotides agree with TRBD1. This sequence originates from a man aged 40-50 years in good health and CMV-seronegative. Here the CDR3 DNA reads TGTGCCAGCAGCGAGGACAGGGGGCGCGTGGGAGGCTACACCTTC. It translates to CASSEDRGRVGGYTF.